Reported below is one T cell receptor beta chain. Its antigen is as yet unknown. No conserved phenylalanine or tryptophan is present at the end of the CDR3, so a read error is the likely explanation. Fresh peripheral blood, 7.5 to 10 ml of it, supplied the PBMCs. This record belongs to a study of T cells in Graves' hyperthyroidism and ophthalmopathy. Turning to the study itself: Peripheral blood sampling occurred at initial diagnosis, before any treatment. Broader study findings: In the blood, most expanded thyroid clonotypes above 0.001 appeared as well.

Amplified TCR beta CDR3 regions came from RNA transcripts. The primer set for the first-round RT-PCR of the TCR CDR3 was HTBI. TCRdb fed the multiplex PCR reads into MiXCR, producing one record per CDR3 protein. The profile shows fewer than 700,000 distinct CDR3 sequences, under 20% of them singletons. V lost 0 bases, J lost 7 bases, and 10 bases lay in between. CDR3 length equals 13 residues. CDR1 and CDR2 (germline): LGHNA, YNFKEQ. J is TRBJ2-7 and V is TRBV4-2; no clear D gene. The sample was blood. The origin of this receptor is a woman aged 18-30 years with Graves' ophthalmopathy. CDR3 DNA: TGTGCCAGCAGCCAAGATATGCGCTTTGAGCAGTACTCC. Protein product: CASSQDMRFEQYS.